The entry below gives a single T cell receptor (beta chain) sequence along with its context. Its matching antigen is unknown. The data were obtained in a study of blood T cells in healthy people across ages. The study, taken as a whole, reports: Strongly correlated with naive T cell percentage was TCR beta diversity.

A second roughly 6 to 11 cycle PCR used barcoded and J-beta primers. MiXCR was run by TCRdb on the 5' RACE reads, yielding one entry per CDR3 protein. The sample yields 1.5 million to 1.9 million distinct CDR3 sequences, 35% to 45% seen once. The donors, aged 6 to 90, were healthy Caucasians from Russia. The sequencing input was blood. The sequence was obtained from a woman between 18 and 29 years old in good health.

DNA of the CDR3: TGCAGTGCTAGAGATGGCAGGGGAGGGTATGAGCAGTTCTTC. Translation gives CSARDGRGGYEQFF. The V gene is TRBV20-1, the J gene TRBJ2-1, with TRBD2 as a possible D gene (7 bases). This CDR3 is built from 14 residues. Germline V gives CDR1 DFQATT, CDR2 SNEGSKA (reference sequence). Trimming left V 0 bases short and J 8 bases short, with 14 bases between.